The clone carrying this TCR beta chain was seen many times. V dropped 5 bases and J dropped 0 bases, with 2 bases sitting between them. The CDR3 extends over 12 amino acids. Per the germline V gene, CDR1 is SGHNT and CDR2 is YYREEE (reference sequence). This record comes from a study of T cells in Graves' hyperthyroidism and ophthalmopathy. Ophthalmopathy patients had Clinical Activity Score at least 3, NOSPECS grade at least 4, duration under 3 months. Uncontrolled infection, other autoimmune disease, pregnancy and lactation each barred patients from inclusion. Orbital computed tomography, thyroid ultrasound, serum thyroxine and TRAb, and clinical symptoms together informed the diagnoses. The investigators amplified TCR beta CDR3 regions from RNA transcripts. With the HTBI primer set, the TCR CDR3 went through a first round of RT-PCR. TCRdb re-called the multiplex PCR reads through MiXCR, storing one row per CDR3 protein. The sample has nearly 600,000 distinct CDR3 sequences; around 14% are singletons.

The TCR was taken from a woman younger than 35 with Graves' ophthalmopathy. Material for sequencing was blood. The genes are TRBV5-4 and TRBJ2-2, with unresolved D. CDR3 protein: CASRPNTGELFF. As DNA, the CDR3 is TGTGCCAGCAGGCCGAACACCGGGGAGCTGTTTTTT.